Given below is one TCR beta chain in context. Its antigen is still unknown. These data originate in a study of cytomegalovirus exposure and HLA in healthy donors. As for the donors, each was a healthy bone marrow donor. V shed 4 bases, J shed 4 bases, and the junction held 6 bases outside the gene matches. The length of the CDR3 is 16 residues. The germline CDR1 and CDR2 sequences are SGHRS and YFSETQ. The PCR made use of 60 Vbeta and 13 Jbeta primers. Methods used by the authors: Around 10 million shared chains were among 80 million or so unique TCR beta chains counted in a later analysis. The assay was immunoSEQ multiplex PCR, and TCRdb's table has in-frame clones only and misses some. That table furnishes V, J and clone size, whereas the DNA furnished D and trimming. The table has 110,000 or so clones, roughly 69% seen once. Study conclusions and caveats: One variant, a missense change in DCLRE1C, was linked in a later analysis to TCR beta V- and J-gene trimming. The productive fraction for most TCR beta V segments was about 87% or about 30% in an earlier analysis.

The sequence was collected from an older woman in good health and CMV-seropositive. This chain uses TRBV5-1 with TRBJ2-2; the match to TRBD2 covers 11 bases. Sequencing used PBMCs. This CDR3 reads CASSPTTSGVTGELFF. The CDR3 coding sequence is TGCGCCAGCAGCCCCACGACTAGCGGGGTCACCGGGGAGCTGTTTTTT.